These T cell receptor beta chains were read from a single sample in a study of PD-1 blockade in mismatch repair-deficient tumors. Some clones are missing from TCRdb's copy, which holds only in-frame ones; the method was immunoSEQ multiplex PCR. The sample holds 40,000 to 60,000 clones; roughly 82% are singletons and the top ten take roughly 3.3%. Here the sequenced sample was PBMCs, taken before pembrolizumab treatment. Receptor source: an adult with mismatch repair-deficient cancer. CDR3s include the opening cysteine and the closing phenylalanine or tryptophan. The order of the fields is J gene, D gene, V gene, clone size, CDR3 DNA, CDR3 protein. D genes are given only for firm matches. Where a row states a size, it is once, few, many or the class of an expanded clone; other rows omit it.

>TRBJ1-1|NA|TRBV18|NA
TGTGCCAGCTCACCGGGGGGCAAGGTCACTGAAGCTTTCTTT
CASSPGGKVTEAFF
>TRBJ1-5|NA|TRBV19|NA
TGTGCCAGTAGCCCCCGGCAGGGTAGCAATCAGCCCCAGCATTTT
CASSPRQGSNQPQHF
>TRBJ2-4|NA|TRBV27|NA
TGTGCCAGCAGTCCCCGCCCCGGGAGCGAGGCCAAAAACATTCAGTACTTC
CASSPRPGSEAKNIQYF
>TRBJ2-2|TRBD2|TRBV30|NA
TGTGCCTGGAGCCTGTTAGCGGGGACGGGCACCGGGGAGCTGTTTTTT
CAWSLLAGTGTGELFF
>TRBJ2-7|TRBD2|TRBV19|few
TGTGCCAGTAGTATCTCCGGGACTAGCGGCGAGCAGTACTTC
CASSISGTSGEQYF
>TRBJ1-2|NA|TRBV27|few
TGTGCCAGCAGTTTATCGTGGGACGGTGGCTACACCTTC
CASSLSWDGGYTF
>TRBJ2-4|TRBD1|TRBV27|NA
TGTGCCAGCAGCCTAATTGGGACAGGACTAAACATTCAGTACTTC
CASSLIGTGLNIQYF
>TRBJ2-1|TRBD2|TRBV12-5|NA
TGTGCTAGTGCTCCCGGACTAGCGGGACCCCTTTACAATGAGCAGTTCTTC
CASAPGLAGPLYNEQFF
>TRBJ2-7|NA|TRBV5-4|few
TGTGCCAGCAGCCGGGGGCCAGCCGGCTACGAGCAGTACTTC
CASSRGPAGYEQYF
>TRBJ2-2|NA|TRBV6-4|NA
TGTGCCAGCAGTGACAGAAACACCGGGGAGCTGTTTTTT
CASSDRNTGELFF
>TRBJ1-1|NA|TRBV6-5|NA
TGTGCCAGCAGTTACCAAGGTCTTCTTGGTGAAGCTTTCTTT
CASSYQGLLGEAFF
>TRBJ2-7|NA|TRBV7-3|NA
TGTGCCAGCGAAAGCAGGAATTCCTACGAGCAGTACTTC
CASESRNSYEQYF
>TRBJ2-3|NA|TRBV30|NA
TGTGCCTGGAGTACGGGGGAAACTATGACAGATACGCAGTATTTT
CAWSTGETMTDTQYF
>TRBJ2-7|NA|TRBV29-1|NA
TGCAGCGTTTCGGGGACGTCGAGCTCCTACGAGCAGTACTTC
CSVSGTSSSYEQYF
>TRBJ1-4|NA|TRBV30|NA
TGTGTCTCGGGCCGCACCCTAACTAATGAAAAACTGTTTTTT
CVSGRTLTNEKLFF
>TRBJ1-1|NA|TRBV11-2|NA
TGTGCCAGCAGCTTAGGGCGGAAGAACACTGAAGCTTTCTTT
CASSLGRKNTEAFF
>TRBJ2-1|TRBD2|TRBV9|NA
TGTGCCAGCAGCTCCAGGTCTCTAGCGGGAAACAATGAGCAGTTCTTC
CASSSRSLAGNNEQFF
>TRBJ1-2|NA|TRBV6-1|NA
TGTGCCAGCAGTGAGGACGGGTGGGGTGGCTACACCTTC
CASSEDGWGGYTF
>TRBJ2-3|TRBD2|TRBV11-3|NA
TGTGCCAGCAGCCTCACTAGCGGTACAGATACGCAGTATTTT
CASSLTSGTDTQYF
>TRBJ2-2|TRBD2|TRBV19|NA
TGTGCCAGTAGTATCCTCACGGGAGGCTTCACCGGGGAGCTGTTTTTT
CASSILTGGFTGELFF
>TRBJ1-2|NA|TRBV6-5|NA
TGTGCCAGCAGTTACTCGGGACACGGGAACTATGGCTACACCTTC
CASSYSGHGNYGYTF
>TRBJ2-7|NA|TRBV27|NA
TGTGCCAGCAGGATAGGGGGAAAGAATGAGCAGTACTTC
CASRIGGKNEQYF
>TRBJ1-4|NA|TRBV15|NA
TGTGCCACCAGCAGGGTTCTTAATGAAAAACTGTTTTTT
CATSRVLNEKLFF
>TRBJ1-4|NA|TRBV11-2|NA
TGTGCCAGCAGCTTTACAGGGAGCGGTGAAAAACTGTTTTTT
CASSFTGSGEKLFF
>TRBJ2-7|NA|TRBV27|NA
TGTGCCAGCAGTTTTGGACTAACCTACGAGCAGTACTTC
CASSFGLTYEQYF
>TRBJ2-1|NA|TRBV13|NA
TGTGCCAGCAGCCCCCCTGCCTACAATGAGCAGTTCTTC
CASSPPAYNEQFF
>TRBJ1-5|TRBD1|TRBV19|NA
TGTGCCAGTAGTCAACCGGCGGCAGGGGGGAATCAGCCCCAGCATTTT
CASSQPAAGGNQPQHF
>TRBJ2-5|TRBD2|TRBV29-1|few
TGCAGCGTTGAAGGAGGACGGGGGGTACAAGAGACCCAGTACTTC
CSVEGGRGVQETQYF
>TRBJ2-2|NA|TRBV5-4|NA
TGTGCCAGCAGCTCGAGGGTCAGAGACACCGGGGAGCTGTTTTTT
CASSSRVRDTGELFF
>TRBJ1-2|NA|TRBV6-6|NA
TGTGCCAGCAGTTGGGGCTATGATCGGTATGGCTACACCTTC
CASSWGYDRYGYTF
>TRBJ2-2|TRBD1|TRBV9|many
TGTGCCAGCAGCTTCACAGGGGCGAACACCGGGGAGCTGTTTTTT
CASSFTGANTGELFF
>TRBJ2-3|TRBD1|TRBV11-3|NA
TGTGCCAGCAGCTCCCCAGAGGGGGCGCGACGAATGACAGATACGCAGTATTTT
CASSSPEGARRMTDTQYF
>TRBJ2-3|NA|TRBV7-2|few
TGTGCCAGCAGCTTTGACTACACAGATACGCAGTATTTT
CASSFDYTDTQYF
>TRBJ1-1|NA|TRBV27|few
TGTGCCAGCAGTTTATCGCGGGGCGACACTGAAGCTTTCTTT
CASSLSRGDTEAFF
>TRBJ2-2|NA|TRBV19|few
TGTGCCAGTAGTGGACACAGGGACATCGGGGAGCTGTTTTTT
CASSGHRDIGELFF
>TRBJ2-7|TRBD2|TRBV11-2|NA
TGTGCCAGCAGCGTCGGGGTAGCGGGACTCGATGCCTACGAGCAGTACTTC
CASSVGVAGLDAYEQYF
>TRBJ2-7|NA|TRBV5-4|NA
TGTGCCAGCAGCTTGAGGCTAGCGAACAACGAGCAGTACTTC
CASSLRLANNEQYF